This T cell receptor beta chain originates from a study of prognosis after radiotherapy for stage I lung cancer. Study results and caveats: Gene usage, both TRBV and TRBJ, reportedly differed between patients with metastases and patients without them.

This clonotype was detected many times. Its antigen is still unknown. Multiplex PCR in two rounds served to amplify TCR beta CDR3 from genomic DNA. Amplification during the initial PCR round employed primers specific to each TRBV and TRBJ gene. TCRdb redid the calling of the multiplex PCR reads with MiXCR, one entry per CDR3 protein. The sample has more than 15,000 distinct CDR3 sequences, over 15% seen once. Germline V gene lookup returns CDR1 SGHAT and CDR2 FQNNGV. The CDR3 has 15 amino acids. Trimming took 5 bases from V and 4 from J, leaving 17 bases between them. The receptor's source is a donor of 50 years or more with non-small cell lung cancer. The sequencing here drew on PBMCs, taken before or after stereotactic body radiation therapy (not recorded which). V usage is TRBV11-2 and J usage is TRBJ1-1; perhaps TRBD1 as D (5 bases). The CDR3 nucleotides are TGTGCCAGCAGCAAGCCATTGGGGAGGGGCACTGAAGCTTTCTTT. Protein sequence: CASSKPLGRGTEAFF.